The 22 T cell receptor beta chains presented below share a single source sample, sequenced in a study of cytomegalovirus exposure and HLA in healthy donors. The repertoire was sequenced with immunoSEQ multiplex PCR; TCRdb's copy has only in-frame clones and lacks some. Of about 150,000 clones detected, more than 70% appear once; the ten largest clones hold 2.1%. Sequencing was done on a sample of PBMCs. The receptors derive from a human donor in good health.

This clone was picked up a small number of times. V gene TRBV19 combines with J gene TRBJ1-6, with a weak D call TRBD1 (6 bases). Germline CDR1 LNHDA, CDR2 SQIVND (reference sequence). This CDR3 is 13 amino acids long. The V end was cut by 3 bases, the J end by 8 bases, with 8 bases between. The CDR3 protein is CASSIGQYSPLHF. Written as DNA, the CDR3 is TGTGCCAGTAGTATTGGACAGTATTCACCCCTCCACTTT.

This chain joins TRBV4-2 and TRBJ2-1; the match to TRBD2 covers 7 bases. The CDR3 contains 16 residues. V dropped 4 bases and J dropped 1; count of bases not matched to a gene: 7. From germline, CDR1 is LGHNA and CDR2 YNFKEQ. The CDR3 DNA reads TGTGCCAGCAGCCCGAAGGGAGCGGGATCCTACAATGAGCAGTTCTTC. Amino acids: CASSPKGAGSYNEQFF.

This clone was observed a single time. The chain has TRBV5-1 and TRBJ2-7, with 8 positions matching TRBD2. Germline V gene sequence: CDR1 SGHRS, CDR2 YFSETQ. V shed 3 bases, J shed 0 bases, and the junction held 11 bases outside the gene matches. The CDR3 runs to 17 residues. The CDR3 DNA follows: TGCGCCAGCAGCTACTACTCGGGGGGGGGAAGCTCCTACGAGCAGTACTTC. Protein sequence: CASSYYSGGGSSYEQYF.

The sample holds one count of this clone. The chain combines TRBV30 with TRBJ2-1; 10 positions match TRBD2. The CDR3 is 15 amino acids. V was pared by 7 bases and J by 0 bases, with 6 bases of the junction left unmatched. Germline lookup yields CDR1 GTSNPN and CDR2 SVGIG (reference sequence). CDR3 bases: TGTGCCTTAGGACTAGCGGTTTACTCCTACAATGAGCAGTTCTTC. It codes for CALGLAVYSYNEQFF.

This clone has just a few counts. This sequence joins TRBV25-1 and TRBJ1-1; D perhaps matches TRBD1 (6 bases). This CDR3 spans 13 amino acids. Germline CDR1 MGHDK, CDR2 SYGVNS. Trimming took off 5 bases at V and 5 bases at J, with 12 bases between the two ends. The CDR3 DNA follows: TGTGCCAGCAGTTCACAGGGTGAGACTGAAGCTTTCTTT. As protein: CASSSQGETEAFF.

The chain links TRBV25-1 to TRBJ1-2; no clear D gene. This CDR3 spans 15 amino acids. V was shortened by 3 bases and J by 8 bases, with 19 bases between the two germline ends. Germline CDR1 reads MGHDK; CDR2 reads SYGVNS. In nucleotides, the CDR3 is TGTGCCAGCAGTGACGGGCCGGGGTGGGAGTTAGGCTACACCTTC. Protein sequence: CASSDGPGWELGYTF.

The sample holds a few counts of this clone. This chain uses TRBV6-5 with TRBJ2-7; TRBD1 matches 8 bases. The ends lost 0 bases at V and 5 bases at J; junction bases unmatched: 3. CDR3 length: 14 amino acids. CDR1 and CDR2 from the germline V gene are MNHEY and SVGAGI. The CDR3, as DNA: TGTGCCAGCAGTTACTCGACAGGGGAGCACGAGCAGTACTTC. It is translated as CASSYSTGEHEQYF.

The chain recombines TRBV29-1 with TRBJ2-3; D is unclear. The V gene's germline CDR1 is SQVTM and CDR2 ANQGSEA. This CDR3 has 12 amino acids. The germline V and J ends were trimmed by 4 bases and 6 bases, with 11 bases remaining between them. CDR3 in DNA: TGCAGCGTTGTGAGTGGGCTGGATACGCAGTATTTT. Amino acid sequence: CSVVSGLDTQYF.

J is TRBJ1-1 and V is TRBV28, with 7 nucleotides matching TRBD1. CDR3 length: 13 residues. Trimming took 8 bases from V and 4 from J; bases not matched to a gene: 7. Looked up from germline, CDR1 is MDHEN and CDR2 is SYDVKM. The CDR3 DNA is TGTGCCAGCTTTACTAGACAGGGCACTGAAGCTTTCTTT. Translating gives CASFTRQGTEAFF. The variable domain in full, completed from reference TRBV28 and TRBJ1-1, reads DVKVTQSSRYLVKRTGEKVFLECVQDMDHENMFWYRQDPGLGLRLIYFSYDVKMKEKGDIPEGYSVSREKKERFSLILESASTNQTSMYLCASFTRQGTEAFFGQGTRLTVV.

This rearrangement joins TRBV11-2 to TRBJ2-3; 9 nucleotides line up with TRBD2. Trimming at V came to 1 base and at J to 1 base, leaving 0 bases not matched to a gene. This CDR3 spans 15 amino acids. CDR1 and CDR2 (germline): SGHAT, FQNNGV. CDR3 nucleotides: TGTGCCAGCAGCTTAGGGACTAGCGGCACAGATACGCAGTATTTT. It translates to CASSLGTSGTDTQYF. Looking up the rest from reference TRBV11-2 and TRBJ2-3 gives the full variable domain: EAGVAQSPRYKIIEKRQSVAFWCNPISGHATLYWYQQILGQGPKLLIQFQNNGVVDDSQLPKDRFSAERLKGVDSTLKIQPAKLEDSAVYLCASSLGTSGTDTQYFGPGTRLTVL.

The chain links TRBV12-5 to TRBJ1-1, with D hard to call. The V end lost 0 bases, the J end lost 8 bases, and 10 bases lay between the germline ends. The CDR3 consists of 13 residues. Germline V gene data show CDR1 as LGHNT and CDR2 as FRNRAP. The CDR3 DNA reads TGTGCTAGTGGTTTGGTTGGCTTGTTGGAAGCTTTCTTT. It codes for CASGLVGLLEAFF.

The chain has TRBV30 and TRBJ2-4, with D unclear. V gave up 0 bases and J gave up 0 bases, with 21 bases separating them. Germline CDR1 and CDR2: GTSNPN and SVGIG (reference sequence). The CDR3 covers 19 residues. CDR3 sequence (DNA): TGTGCCTGGAGTGTATATCAGTCTAATAGAGGTCTAGCCAAAAACATTCAGTACTTC. The encoded protein is CAWSVYQSNRGLAKNIQYF.

The chain has TRBV5-1 and TRBJ2-6, with D perhaps matching TRBD2 (5 bases). V was shortened by 4 bases and J by 0 bases, with 11 bases between the two germline ends. The CDR3 covers 16 residues. Per the germline V gene, CDR1 is SGHRS and CDR2 is YFSETQ. The CDR3 here is CASSPPSLSGANVLTF. The CDR3 region has the DNA TGCGCCAGCAGCCCTCCTAGCCTCTCTGGGGCCAACGTCCTGACTTTC. The whole variable domain, filled in from reference TRBV5-1 and TRBJ2-6, reads KAGVTQTPRYLIKTRGQQVTLSCSPISGHRSVSWYQQTPGQGLQFLFEYFSETQRNKGNFPGRFSGRQFSNSRSEMNVSTLELGDSALYLCASSPPSLSGANVLTFGAGSRLTVL.

V gene TRBV28 combines with J gene TRBJ2-7, with 8 bases aligning to TRBD1. CDR3 size: 13 residues. The V segment lost 3 bases and the J segment 4 bases; nucleotides outside the gene matches: 2. Germline loops: CDR1 MDHEN, CDR2 SYDVKM. CDR3 sequence (DNA): TGTGCCAGCAGTTTGTACAGGGGGTACGAGCAGTACTTC. This translates into CASSLYRGYEQYF.

This clone was recorded a few times. The chain has TRBV9 and TRBJ2-3; no clear D. CDR1 and CDR2 (germline): SGDLS, YYNGEE. The CDR3 length is 14 residues. With 2 bases removed from V and 9 bases from J, the gap between germline ends came to 16 bases. The CDR3 nucleotides are TGTGCCAGCAGCGTGTGGGCTAACACACAAACGCAGTATTTT. It specifies CASSVWANTQTQYF.

This rearrangement joins TRBV9 to TRBJ2-3; 7 nucleotides match TRBD1. The CDR3 has 17 amino acids. The V and J ends lost 1 base and 2 bases, in that order; junction bases with no gene match: 10. The germline V gene encodes CDR1 SGDLS and CDR2 YYNGEE. Here the CDR3 reads CASSVKGQSYYTDTQYF. The CDR3 bases are TGTGCCAGCAGCGTAAAGGGACAGAGCTATTACACAGATACGCAGTATTTT.

The CDR3 sequence: CASQGASDTEAFF. Written as DNA, the CDR3 is TGTGCCAGCCAGGGGGCCTCGGACACTGAAGCTTTCTTT. This chain links TRBV28 with TRBJ1-1; 8 nucleotides line up with TRBD1. The CDR3 spans 13 residues. V lost 8 bases, J lost 3 bases, and 5 bases stayed unmatched. Looked up from germline, CDR1 is MDHEN and CDR2 is SYDVKM.

This rearrangement joins TRBV29-1 to TRBJ2-1; 8 bases are a match to TRBD1. The CDR3 covers 14 residues. The germline V gene encodes CDR1 SQVTM and CDR2 ANQGSEA. The junction had 10 bases not matched to a gene; V was cut back by 6 bases and J by 6 bases. CDR3 sequence reads: CSVVRTGQGNEQFF. Written as DNA, the CDR3 is TGCAGCGTGGTACGGACAGGGCAGGGCAATGAGCAGTTCTTC.

V usage is TRBV6-1 and J usage is TRBJ2-3, with TRBD2 matching 9 bases. CDR3 length: 16 residues. Trimming took 2 bases from V and 4 from J; bases not matched to a gene: 7. The germline V gene has CDR1 MNHNS and CDR2 SASEGT. The CDR3 here is CASSEISGSSSDTQYF. CDR3 nucleotides: TGTGCCAGCAGTGAAATTAGCGGGAGCTCATCAGATACGCAGTATTTT.

This clone occurred a few times. This chain joins TRBV5-5 and TRBJ2-7; 7 bases match TRBD1. The CDR3 is 13 amino acids. The V segment lost 5 bases and the J segment 4 bases; nucleotides outside the gene matches: 6. Germline assignment: CDR1 SGHKS and CDR2 YYEKEE (reference sequence). The DNA of the CDR3 is TGTGCCAGCAGTCGGGACAGCCAGTACGAGCAGTACTTC. Amino acid sequence: CASSRDSQYEQYF.

V is TRBV9 and J is TRBJ2-7; a possible D gene is TRBD2 (6 bases). The CDR3 is made up of 15 amino acids. CDR1 and CDR2 from the germline V gene are SGDLS and YYNGEE. V shed 0 bases and J shed 2 bases, with 12 bases lying between them. This CDR3 reads CASSVEGLGAYEQYF. In nucleotides, the CDR3 is TGTGCCAGCAGCGTAGAGGGACTGGGAGCCTACGAGCAGTACTTC.

The chain carries TRBV10-2 and TRBJ1-5, with 7 bases aligning to TRBD1. With 5 bases clipped from V and 5 bases from J, the junction kept 12 bases outside the gene matches. The CDR3 sequence is 16 residues long. Germline loops: CDR1 WSHSY, CDR2 SAAADI. The DNA of the CDR3 is TGCGCCAGCAGTCCCCGAATGGACAGGCCCGATCAGCCCCAGCATTTT. It translates to CASSPRMDRPDQPQHF.